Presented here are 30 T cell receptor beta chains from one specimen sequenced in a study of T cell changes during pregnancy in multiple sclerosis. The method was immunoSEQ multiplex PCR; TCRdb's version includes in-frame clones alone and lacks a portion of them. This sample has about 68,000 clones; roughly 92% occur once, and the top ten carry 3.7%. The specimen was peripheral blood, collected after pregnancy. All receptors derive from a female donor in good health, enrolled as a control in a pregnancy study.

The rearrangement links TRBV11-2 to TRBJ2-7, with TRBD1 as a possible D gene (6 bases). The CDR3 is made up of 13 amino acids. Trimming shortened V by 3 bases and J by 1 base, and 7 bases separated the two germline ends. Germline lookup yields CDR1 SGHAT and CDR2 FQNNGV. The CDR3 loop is CASSLGHSYEQYF. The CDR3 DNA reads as TGTGCCAGCAGCTTGGGACATTCCTACGAGCAGTACTTC. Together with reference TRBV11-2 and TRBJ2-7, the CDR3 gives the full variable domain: EAGVAQSPRYKIIEKRQSVAFWCNPISGHATLYWYQQILGQGPKLLIQFQNNGVVDDSQLPKDRFSAERLKGVDSTLKIQPAKLEDSAVYLCASSLGHSYEQYFGPGTRLTVT.

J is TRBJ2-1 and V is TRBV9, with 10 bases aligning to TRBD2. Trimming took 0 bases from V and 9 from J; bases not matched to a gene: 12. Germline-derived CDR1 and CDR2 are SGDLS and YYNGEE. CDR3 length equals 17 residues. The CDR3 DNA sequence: TGTGCCAGCAGCGTAGCCAAGCTTAGCGGGAGGATCGGTGAGCAGTTCTTC. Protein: CASSVAKLSGRIGEQFF.

The CDR3 DNA reads TGTGCCAGCAGTCGGCAGGGGAGCTATGGCTACACCTTC. This codes for CASSRQGSYGYTF. The V and J genes are TRBV28 and TRBJ1-2; the D gene is possibly TRBD1 (6 bases). This CDR3 is built from 13 residues. The germline V gene encodes CDR1 MDHEN and CDR2 SYDVKM. The V end lost 5 bases, the J end lost 4 bases, and 11 bases lay between the germline ends.

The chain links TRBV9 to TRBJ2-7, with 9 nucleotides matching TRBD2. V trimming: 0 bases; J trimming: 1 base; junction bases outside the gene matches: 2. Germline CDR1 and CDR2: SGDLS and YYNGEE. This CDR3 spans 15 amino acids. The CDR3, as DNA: TGTGCCAGCAGCGTAGGGCTAGCGGGATCCTACGAGCAGTACTTC. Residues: CASSVGLAGSYEQYF.

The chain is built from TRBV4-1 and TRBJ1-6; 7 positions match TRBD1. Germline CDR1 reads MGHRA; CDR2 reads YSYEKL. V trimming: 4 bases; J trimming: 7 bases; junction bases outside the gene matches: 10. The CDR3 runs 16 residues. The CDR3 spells CASSRVPGQQNSPLHF. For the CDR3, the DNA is TGCGCCAGCAGCCGAGTACCGGGACAGCAAAATTCACCCCTCCACTTT.

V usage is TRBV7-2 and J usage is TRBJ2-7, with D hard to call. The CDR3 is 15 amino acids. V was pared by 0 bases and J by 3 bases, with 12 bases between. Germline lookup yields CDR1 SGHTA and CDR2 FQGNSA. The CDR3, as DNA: TGTGCCAGCAGCTTAGCAACACCTGCCCTCTACGAGCAGTACTTC. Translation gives CASSLATPALYEQYF.

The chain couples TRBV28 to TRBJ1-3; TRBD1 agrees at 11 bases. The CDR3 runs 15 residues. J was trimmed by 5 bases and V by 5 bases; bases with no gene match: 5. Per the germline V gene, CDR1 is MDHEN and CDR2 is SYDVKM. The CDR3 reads CASSPGTGGRNTIYF. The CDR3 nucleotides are TGTGCCAGCAGTCCGGGGACAGGGGGTAGAAACACCATATATTTT.

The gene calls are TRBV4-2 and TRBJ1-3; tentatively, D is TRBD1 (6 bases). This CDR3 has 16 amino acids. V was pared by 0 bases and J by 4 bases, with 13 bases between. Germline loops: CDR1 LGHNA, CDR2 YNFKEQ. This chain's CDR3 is CASSQDFGGRGNTIYF. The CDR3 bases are TGTGCCAGCAGCCAAGATTTTGGGGGCAGAGGAAACACCATATATTTT.

The CDR3 sequence: CASTLGWTSRKETQYF. The CDR3 DNA follows: TGTGCCAGCACCCTTGGGTGGACTAGCCGCAAAGAGACCCAGTACTTC. The V call is TRBV7-8, the J call TRBJ2-5; 8 bases are shared with TRBD2. The CDR3 spans 16 residues. V gave up 7 bases and J gave up 3 bases; unmatched junction bases: 13. The germline CDR1 and CDR2 sequences are SGHVS and FQNEAQ.

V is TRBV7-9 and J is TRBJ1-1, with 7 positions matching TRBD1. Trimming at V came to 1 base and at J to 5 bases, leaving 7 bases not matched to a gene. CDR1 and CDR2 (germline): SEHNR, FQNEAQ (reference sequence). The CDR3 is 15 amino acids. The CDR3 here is CASSLDESGGTEAFF. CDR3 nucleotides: TGTGCCAGCAGCTTAGACGAGTCAGGGGGGACTGAAGCTTTCTTT.

The chain's CDR3 is CATSPGQHNYGYTF. CDR3 DNA sequence: TGTGCCACCTCCCCTGGGCAGCACAACTATGGCTACACCTTC. This chain uses TRBV7-2 with TRBJ1-2; D not resolved. Per germline, CDR1 SGHTA and CDR2 FQGNSA. CDR3 length: 14 amino acids. V dropped 10 bases and J dropped 2 bases, with 17 bases sitting between them.

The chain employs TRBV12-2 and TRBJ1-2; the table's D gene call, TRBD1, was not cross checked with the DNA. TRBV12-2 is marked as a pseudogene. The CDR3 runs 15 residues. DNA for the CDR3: TGTGCAAGTCGCTTAGCTCCAGGGGGCGACTATGGCTACACCTTC. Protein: CASRLAPGGDYGYTF.

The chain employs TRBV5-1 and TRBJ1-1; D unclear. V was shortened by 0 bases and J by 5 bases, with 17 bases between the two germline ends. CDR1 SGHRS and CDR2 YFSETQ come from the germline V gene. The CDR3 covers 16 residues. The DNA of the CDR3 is TGCGCCAGCAGCTTGGTATCGGGGTCGGGGTGGACTGAAGCTTTCTTT. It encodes CASSLVSGSGWTEAFF.

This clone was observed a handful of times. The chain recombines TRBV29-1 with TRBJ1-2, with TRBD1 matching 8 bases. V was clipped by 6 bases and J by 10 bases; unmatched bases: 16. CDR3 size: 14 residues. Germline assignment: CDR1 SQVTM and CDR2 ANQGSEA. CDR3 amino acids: CSVRSTGGVIDYTF. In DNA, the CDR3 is TGCAGCGTCAGATCAACAGGGGGAGTGATTGACTACACCTTC.

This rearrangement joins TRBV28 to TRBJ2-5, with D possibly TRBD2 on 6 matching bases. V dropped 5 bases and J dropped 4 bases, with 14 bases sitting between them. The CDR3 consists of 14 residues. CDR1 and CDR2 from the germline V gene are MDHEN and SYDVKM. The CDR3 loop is CASSAGGRSETQYF. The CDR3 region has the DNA TGTGCCAGCAGTGCCGGGGGAAGATCAGAGACCCAGTACTTC.

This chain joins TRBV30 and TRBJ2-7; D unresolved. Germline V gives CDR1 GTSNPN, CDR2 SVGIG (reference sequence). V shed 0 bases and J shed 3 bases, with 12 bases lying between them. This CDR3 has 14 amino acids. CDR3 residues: CAWSVPGRIYEQYF. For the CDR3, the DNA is TGTGCCTGGAGTGTACCCGGCAGGATCTACGAGCAGTACTTC.

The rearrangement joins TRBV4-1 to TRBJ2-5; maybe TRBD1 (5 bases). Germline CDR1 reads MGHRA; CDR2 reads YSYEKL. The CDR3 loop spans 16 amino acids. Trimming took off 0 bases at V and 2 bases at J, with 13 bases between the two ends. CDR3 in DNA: TGCGCCAGCAGCCAAGATGGGATTCAGGGTCAAGAGACCCAGTACTTC. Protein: CASSQDGIQGQETQYF.

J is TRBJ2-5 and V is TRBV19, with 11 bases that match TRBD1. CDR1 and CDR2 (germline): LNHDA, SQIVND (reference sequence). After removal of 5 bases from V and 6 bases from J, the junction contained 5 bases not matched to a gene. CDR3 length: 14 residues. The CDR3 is CASSPGQGAKTQYF. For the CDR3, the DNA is TGTGCCAGTAGTCCAGGACAGGGGGCGAAGACCCAGTACTTC.

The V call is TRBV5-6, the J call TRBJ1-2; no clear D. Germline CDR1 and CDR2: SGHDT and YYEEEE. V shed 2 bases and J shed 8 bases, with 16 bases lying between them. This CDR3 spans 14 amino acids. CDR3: CASSFEGRPDGYTF. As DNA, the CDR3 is TGTGCCAGCAGCTTCGAGGGCAGGCCGGACGGCTACACCTTC. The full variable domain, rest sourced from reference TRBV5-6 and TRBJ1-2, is DAGVTQSPTHLIKTRGQQVTLRCSPKSGHDTVSWYQQALGQGPQFIFQYYEEEERQRGNFPDRFSGHQFPNYSSELNVNALLLGDSALYLCASSFEGRPDGYTFGSGTRLTVV.

The DNA for the CDR3 is TGTGCCAGTAGTATTCGTGTGTTGAGGACTGCGAAAGAAAAACTGTTTTTT. This codes for CASSIRVLRTAKEKLFF. The chain combines TRBV19 with TRBJ1-4; no clear D. Trimming took off 3 bases at V and 8 bases at J, with 22 bases between the two ends. This CDR3 is 17 amino acids long. Germline assignment: CDR1 LNHDA and CDR2 SQIVND (reference sequence).

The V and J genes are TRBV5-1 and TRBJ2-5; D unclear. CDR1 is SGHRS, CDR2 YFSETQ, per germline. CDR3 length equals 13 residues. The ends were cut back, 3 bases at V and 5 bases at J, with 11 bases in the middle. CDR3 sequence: CASSSVSFETQYF. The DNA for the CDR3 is TGCGCCAGCAGCTCCGTGTCGTTCGAGACCCAGTACTTC. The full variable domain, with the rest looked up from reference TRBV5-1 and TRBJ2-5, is KAGVTQTPRYLIKTRGQQVTLSCSPISGHRSVSWYQQTPGQGLQFLFEYFSETQRNKGNFPGRFSGRQFSNSRSEMNVSTLELGDSALYLCASSSVSFETQYFGPGTRLLVL.

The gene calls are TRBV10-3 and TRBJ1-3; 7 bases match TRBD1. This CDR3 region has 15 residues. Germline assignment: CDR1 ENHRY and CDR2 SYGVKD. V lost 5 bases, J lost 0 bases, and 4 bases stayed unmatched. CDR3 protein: CAISTGQSSGNTIYF. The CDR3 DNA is TGTGCCATCAGTACGGGACAGAGCTCTGGAAACACCATATATTTT.

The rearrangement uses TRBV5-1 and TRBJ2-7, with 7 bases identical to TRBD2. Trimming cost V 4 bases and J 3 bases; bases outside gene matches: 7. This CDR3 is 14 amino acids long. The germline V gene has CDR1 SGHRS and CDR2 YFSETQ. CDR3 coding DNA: TGCGCCAGCAGCCTCCTCGGGGGGAACTACGAGCAGTACTTC. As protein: CASSLLGGNYEQYF.

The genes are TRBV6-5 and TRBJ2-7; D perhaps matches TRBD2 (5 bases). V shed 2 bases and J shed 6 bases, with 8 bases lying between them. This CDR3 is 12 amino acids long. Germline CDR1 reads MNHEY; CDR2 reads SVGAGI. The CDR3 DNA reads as TGTGCCAGCAGTTACCAAGGAGGCGAGCAGTACTTC. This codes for CASSYQGGEQYF.

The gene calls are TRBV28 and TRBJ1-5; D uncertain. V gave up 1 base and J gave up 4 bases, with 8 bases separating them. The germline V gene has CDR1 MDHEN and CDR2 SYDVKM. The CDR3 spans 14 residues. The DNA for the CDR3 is TGTGCCAGCAGTTTATATGCGGAGAATCAGCCCCAGCATTTT. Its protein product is CASSLYAENQPQHF.

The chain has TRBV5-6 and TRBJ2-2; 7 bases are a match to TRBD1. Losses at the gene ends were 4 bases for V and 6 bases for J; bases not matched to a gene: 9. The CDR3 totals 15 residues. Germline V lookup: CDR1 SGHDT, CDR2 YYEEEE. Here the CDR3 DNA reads TGTGCCAGCAGCCCTCGGACAGGTGGCGCCGGGGAGCTGTTTTTT. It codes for CASSPRTGGAGELFF.

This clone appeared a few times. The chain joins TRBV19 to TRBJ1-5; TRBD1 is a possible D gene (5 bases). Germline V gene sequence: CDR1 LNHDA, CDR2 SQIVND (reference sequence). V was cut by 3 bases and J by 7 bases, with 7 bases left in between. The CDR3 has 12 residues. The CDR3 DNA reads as TGTGCCAGTAGTATGGACATCCAGCCCCAGCATTTT. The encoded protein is CASSMDIQPQHF.

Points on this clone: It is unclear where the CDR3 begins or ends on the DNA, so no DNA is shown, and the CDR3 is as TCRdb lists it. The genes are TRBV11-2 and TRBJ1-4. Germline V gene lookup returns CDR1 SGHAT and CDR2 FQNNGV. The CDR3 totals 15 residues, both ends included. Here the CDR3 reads CASSLILFGSGKLFF.

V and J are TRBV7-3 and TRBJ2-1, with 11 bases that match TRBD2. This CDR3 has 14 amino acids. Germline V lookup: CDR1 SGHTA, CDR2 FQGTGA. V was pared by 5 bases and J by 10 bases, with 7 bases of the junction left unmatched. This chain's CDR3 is CASSPLAGVGEQFF. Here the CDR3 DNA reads TGTGCCAGCAGCCCACTAGCGGGAGTAGGGGAGCAGTTCTTC. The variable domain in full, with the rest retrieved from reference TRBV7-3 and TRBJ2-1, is GAGVSQTPSNKVTEKGKYVELRCDPISGHTALYWYRQSLGQGPEFLIYFQGTGAADDSGLPNDRFFAVRPEGSVSTLKIQRTERGDSAVYLCASSPLAGVGEQFFGPGTRLTVL.

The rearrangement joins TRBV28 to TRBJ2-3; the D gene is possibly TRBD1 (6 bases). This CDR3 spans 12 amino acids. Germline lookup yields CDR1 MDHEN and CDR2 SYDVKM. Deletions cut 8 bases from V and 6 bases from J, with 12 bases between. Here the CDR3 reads CASGTRGDTQYF. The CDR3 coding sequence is TGTGCCAGCGGCACTAGGGGGGATACGCAGTATTTT.